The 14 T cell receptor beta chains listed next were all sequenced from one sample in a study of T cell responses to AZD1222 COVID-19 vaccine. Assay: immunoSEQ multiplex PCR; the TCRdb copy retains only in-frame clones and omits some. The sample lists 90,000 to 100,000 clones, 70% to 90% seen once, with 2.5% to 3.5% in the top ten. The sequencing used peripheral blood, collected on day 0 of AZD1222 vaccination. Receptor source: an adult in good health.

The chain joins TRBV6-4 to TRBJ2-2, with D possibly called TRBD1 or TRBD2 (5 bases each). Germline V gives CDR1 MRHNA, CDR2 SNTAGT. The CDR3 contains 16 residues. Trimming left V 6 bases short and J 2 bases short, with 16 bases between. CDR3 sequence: CASSEGPGINTGELFF. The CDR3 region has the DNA TGTGCCAGCAGCGAGGGGCCAGGGATTAACACCGGGGAGCTGTTTTTT.

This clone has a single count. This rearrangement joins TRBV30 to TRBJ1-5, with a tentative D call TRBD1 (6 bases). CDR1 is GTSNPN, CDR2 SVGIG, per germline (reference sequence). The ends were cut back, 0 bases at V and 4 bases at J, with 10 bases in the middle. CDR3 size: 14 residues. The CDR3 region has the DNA TGTGCCTGGAGTGTAGGGCAGGGGAATCAGCCCCAGCATTTT. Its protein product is CAWSVGQGNQPQHF. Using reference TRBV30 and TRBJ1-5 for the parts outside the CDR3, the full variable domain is SQTIHQWPATLVQPVGSPLSLECTVEGTSNPNLYWYRQAAGRGLQLLFYSVGIGQISSEVPQNLSASRPQDRQFILSSKKLLLSDSGFYLCAWSVGQGNQPQHFGDGTRLSIL.

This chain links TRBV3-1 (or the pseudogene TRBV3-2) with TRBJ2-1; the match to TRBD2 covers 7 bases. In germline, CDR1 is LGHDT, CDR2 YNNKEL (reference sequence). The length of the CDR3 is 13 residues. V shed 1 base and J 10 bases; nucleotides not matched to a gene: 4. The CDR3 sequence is CASSQGNGREQFF. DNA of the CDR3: TGTGCCAGCAGCCAAGGAAACGGGAGGGAGCAGTTCTTC.

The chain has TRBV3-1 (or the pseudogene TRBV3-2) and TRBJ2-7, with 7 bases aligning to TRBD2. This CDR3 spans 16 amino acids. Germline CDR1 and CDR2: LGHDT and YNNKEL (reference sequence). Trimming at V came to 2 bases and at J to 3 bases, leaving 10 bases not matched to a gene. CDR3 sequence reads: CASSQRIAGVIYEQYF. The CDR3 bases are TGTGCCAGCAGCCAAAGAATAGCGGGCGTAATCTACGAGCAGTACTTC.

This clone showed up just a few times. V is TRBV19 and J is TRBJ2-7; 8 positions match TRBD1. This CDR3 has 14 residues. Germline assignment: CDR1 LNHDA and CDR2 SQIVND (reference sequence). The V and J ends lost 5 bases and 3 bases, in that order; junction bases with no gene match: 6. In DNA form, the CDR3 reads TGTGCCAGTAGTTCCGGGACAGGTTTCTACGAGCAGTACTTC. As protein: CASSSGTGFYEQYF. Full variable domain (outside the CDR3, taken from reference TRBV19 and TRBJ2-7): DGGITQSPKYLFRKEGQNVTLSCEQNLNHDAMYWYRQDPGQGLRLIYYSQIVNDFQKGDIAEGYSVSREKKESFPLTVTSAQKNPTAFYLCASSSGTGFYEQYFGPGTRLTVT.

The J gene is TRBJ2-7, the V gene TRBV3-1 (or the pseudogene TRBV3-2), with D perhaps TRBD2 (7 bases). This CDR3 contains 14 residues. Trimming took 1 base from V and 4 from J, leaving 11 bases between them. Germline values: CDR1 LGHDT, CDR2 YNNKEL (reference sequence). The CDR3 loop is CASSQGRGGYEQYF. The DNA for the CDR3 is TGTGCCAGCAGCCAAGGTAGGGGGGGTTACGAGCAGTACTTC.

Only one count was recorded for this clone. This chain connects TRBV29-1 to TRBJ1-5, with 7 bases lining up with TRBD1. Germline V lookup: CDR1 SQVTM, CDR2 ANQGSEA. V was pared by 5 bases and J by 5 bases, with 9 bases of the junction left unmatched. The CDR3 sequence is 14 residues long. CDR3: CSVTGVSRDQPQHF. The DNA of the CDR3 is TGCAGCGTTACAGGGGTGTCTCGGGATCAGCCCCAGCATTTT. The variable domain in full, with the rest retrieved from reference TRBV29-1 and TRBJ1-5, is SAVISQKPSRDICQRGTSLTIQCQVDSQVTMMFWYRQQPGQSLTLIATANQGSEATYESGFVIDKFPISRPNLTFSTLTVSNMSPEDSSIYLCSVTGVSRDQPQHFGDGTRLSIL.

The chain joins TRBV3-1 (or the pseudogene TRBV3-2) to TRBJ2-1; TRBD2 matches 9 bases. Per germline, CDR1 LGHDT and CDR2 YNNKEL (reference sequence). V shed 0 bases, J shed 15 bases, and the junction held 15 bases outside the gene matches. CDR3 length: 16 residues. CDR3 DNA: TGTGCCAGCAGCCAAGAAGTCCTAGCGGGGCCGAAAATGCGGTTCTTC. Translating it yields CASSQEVLAGPKMRFF.

Here the CDR3 reads CASSPPSVYEQFF. The CDR3 region has the DNA TGTGCCAGCTCACCACCGAGCGTTTATGAGCAGTTCTTC. The chain uses TRBV18 and TRBJ2-1; D is unclear. Germline lookup yields CDR1 KGHSH and CDR2 LQKENI. The CDR3 spans 13 residues. Trimming removed 0 bases at V and 8 bases at J, with 8 bases between.

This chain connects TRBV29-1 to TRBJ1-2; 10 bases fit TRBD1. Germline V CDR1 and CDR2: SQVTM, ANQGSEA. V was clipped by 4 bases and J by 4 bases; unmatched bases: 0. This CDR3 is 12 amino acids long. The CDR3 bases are TGCAGCGTTGGGACAGGGGGCTATGGCTACACCTTC. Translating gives CSVGTGGYGYTF.

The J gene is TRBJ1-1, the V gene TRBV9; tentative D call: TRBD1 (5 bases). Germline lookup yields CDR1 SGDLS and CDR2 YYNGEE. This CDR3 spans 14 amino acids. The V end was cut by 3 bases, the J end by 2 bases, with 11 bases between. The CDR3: CASSERGVNTEAFF. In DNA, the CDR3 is TGTGCCAGCAGCGAGCGGGGGGTAAACACTGAAGCTTTCTTT.

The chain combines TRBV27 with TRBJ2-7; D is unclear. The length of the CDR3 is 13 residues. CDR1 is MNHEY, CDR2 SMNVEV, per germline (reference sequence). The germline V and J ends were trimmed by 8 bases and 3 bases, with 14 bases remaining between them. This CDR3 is CASPPRPLYEQYF. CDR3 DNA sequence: TGTGCCAGCCCCCCTAGGCCCCTCTACGAGCAGTACTTC.

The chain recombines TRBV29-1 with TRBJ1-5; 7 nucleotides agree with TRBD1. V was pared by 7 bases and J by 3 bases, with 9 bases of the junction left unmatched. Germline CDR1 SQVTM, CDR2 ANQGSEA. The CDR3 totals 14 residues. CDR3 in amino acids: CSASGQFDNQPQHF. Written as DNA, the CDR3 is TGCAGCGCCTCGGGACAGTTTGACAATCAGCCCCAGCATTTT.

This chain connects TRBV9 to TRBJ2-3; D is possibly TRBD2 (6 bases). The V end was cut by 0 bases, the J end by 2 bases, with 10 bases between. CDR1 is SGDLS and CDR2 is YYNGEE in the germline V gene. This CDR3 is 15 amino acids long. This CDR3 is CASSVGRGLTDTQYF. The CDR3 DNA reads TGTGCCAGCAGCGTAGGGCGGGGCCTCACAGATACGCAGTATTTT.